The rows below give T cell receptor beta chains drawn from one sample of a study of T cells expressing NK-cell markers. TCRdb derives one entry per CDR3 protein from the 5' RACE reads, leaving out DNA. Recorded for this sample: some 340,000 distinct CDR3 sequences. The sequenced sample was blood T cells: a sorted CD56 or NKG2C T cell subset, CD4+ or CD8+ T cells, or bulk PBMC T cells (not recorded which). These receptors originate from a man aged 18-75 years in good health. Each CDR3 is given with its conserved first and last residue.

>TRBJ2-3|TRBV20-1
CSARDGRLAEDTQYF
>TRBJ2-1|TRBV6-5
CASSYSTIFRYRGNEQFF
>TRBJ2-7|TRBV21-1
CASCKGGGGQLFYEQYF
>TRBJ2-7|TRBV5-1
CASSLDGASYEQYF
>TRBJ2-7|TRBV20-1
CSAEGGAGGSYEQYF
>TRBJ2-1|TRBV27
CASSLLGQGSLYEQFF
>TRBJ1-3|TRBV12-3/TRBV12-4
CASSFRDQGSGNTIYF
>TRBJ2-7|TRBV7-9
CASTQGVSYEQYF
>TRBJ1-6|TRBV14
CASSQRVESPLHF
>TRBJ2-7|TRBV5-1
CASSYYPGQGAGEQYF
>TRBJ2-1|TRBV12-3/TRBV12-4
CASSTRGTFNEQFF
>TRBJ1-2|TRBV12-3/TRBV12-4
CASRASGARGYTF
>TRBJ2-3|TRBV3-1
CASSDSTDYSKWGNTDTQYF
>TRBJ2-5|TRBV6-6
CASTRTFETQYF
>TRBJ1-1|TRBV28
CASRTPVKTEAFF
>TRBJ1-2|TRBV20-1
CSAREWGRDGYTF
>TRBJ2-3|TRBV11-2
CASSPGLAGVHDTQYF
>TRBJ2-3|TRBV24-1
CATSLSGGSTDTQYF
>TRBJ1-2|TRBV2
CASSFRQTNYGYTF
>TRBJ2-2|TRBV20-1
CSAASPANTGELFF
>TRBJ1-6|TRBV20-1
CSARGAVNSYNSPLHF
>TRBJ1-2|TRBV6-5
CASSYSRFSGEGDYGYTF
>TRBJ2-7|TRBV20-1
CSAGGGAGRPTYEQYF
>TRBJ2-7|TRBV2
CASSEGGGGYEQYF
>TRBJ2-7|TRBV3-1
CASSIFSVLYF
>TRBJ2-2|TRBV6-5
CASSYVGKDANTGELFF
>TRBJ2-2|TRBV4-1
CASSQDSGGEFGELFF
>TRBJ1-2|TRBV29-1
CSVGTGGNYGYTF
>TRBJ2-1|TRBV12-3/TRBV12-4
CASREANGNEQFF
>TRBJ2-5|TRBV9
CASSVEAGGVETQYF
>TRBJ1-1|TRBV29-1
CSAKGWKGTEAFF
>TRBJ2-4|TRBV28
CASSLGQPLAKNIQYF
>TRBJ2-3|TRBV9
CASSVRDRVADTQYF
>TRBJ2-3|TRBV28
CASSRPRLAGYKDTQYF
>TRBJ1-2|TRBV5-5
CASSLPGAEVNYGYTF
>TRBJ2-3|TRBV3-1
CASSQGGKLTDTKYF